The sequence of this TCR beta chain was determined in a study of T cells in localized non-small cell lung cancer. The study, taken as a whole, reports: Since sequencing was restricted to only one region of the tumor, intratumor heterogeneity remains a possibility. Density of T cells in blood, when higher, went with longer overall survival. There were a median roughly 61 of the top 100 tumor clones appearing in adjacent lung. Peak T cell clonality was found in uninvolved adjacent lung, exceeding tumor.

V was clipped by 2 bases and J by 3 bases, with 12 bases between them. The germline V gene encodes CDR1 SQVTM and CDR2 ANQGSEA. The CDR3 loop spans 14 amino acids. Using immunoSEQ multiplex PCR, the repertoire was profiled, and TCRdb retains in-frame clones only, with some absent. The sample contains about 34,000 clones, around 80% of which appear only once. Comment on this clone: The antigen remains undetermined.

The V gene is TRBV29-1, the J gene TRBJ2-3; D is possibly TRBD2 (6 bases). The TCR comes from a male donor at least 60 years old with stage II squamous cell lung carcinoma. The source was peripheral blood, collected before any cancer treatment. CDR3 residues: CSVEILAATDTQYF. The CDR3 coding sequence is TGCAGCGTTGAAATACTAGCAGCTACAGATACGCAGTATTTT.